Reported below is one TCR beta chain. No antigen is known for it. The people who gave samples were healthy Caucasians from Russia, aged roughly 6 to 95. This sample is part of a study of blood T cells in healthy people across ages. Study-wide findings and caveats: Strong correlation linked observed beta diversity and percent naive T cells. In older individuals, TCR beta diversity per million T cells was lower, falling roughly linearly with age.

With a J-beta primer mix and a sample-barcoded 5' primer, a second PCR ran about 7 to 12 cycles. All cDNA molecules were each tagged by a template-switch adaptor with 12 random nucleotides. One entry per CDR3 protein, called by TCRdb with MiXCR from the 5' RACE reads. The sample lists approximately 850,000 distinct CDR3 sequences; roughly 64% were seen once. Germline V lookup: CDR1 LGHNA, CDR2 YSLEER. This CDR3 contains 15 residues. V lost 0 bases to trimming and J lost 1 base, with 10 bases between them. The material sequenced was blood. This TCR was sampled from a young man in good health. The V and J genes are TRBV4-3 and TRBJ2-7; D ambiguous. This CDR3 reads CASSQDIQRSYEQYF. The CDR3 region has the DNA TGCGCCAGCAGCCAAGATATTCAGCGTTCCTACGAGCAGTACTTC.